The TCR beta chain under discussion was sequenced for a study of technical replicates of blood from a handful of donors. Data came from immunoSEQ multiplex PCR; TCRdb stores just in-frame clones and leaves some out. The top ten clones hold 4.5% to 6% of a sample with around 74,000 clones, around 85% of them seen once. Per germline, CDR1 GTSNPN and CDR2 SVGIG (reference sequence). The length of the CDR3 is 13 residues. Between the trimmed V and J ends, which lost 0 bases and 4 bases, there was a span of 9 bases. This clone turned up a few times. Sequencing was performed on PBMCs. The chain uses TRBV30 and TRBJ1-1; D call uncertain. The sequence was obtained from a human donor in good health. Some clones in this sample may be carry-over from other donors' samples. In nucleotides, the CDR3 is TGTGCCTGGAGTGTAGTGGGAGGCACTGAAGCTTTCTTT. Translated: CAWSVVGGTEAFF. The full variable domain, with the rest looked up from reference TRBV30 and TRBJ1-1, is SQTIHQWPATLVQPVGSPLSLECTVEGTSNPNLYWYRQAAGRGLQLLFYSVGIGQISSEVPQNLSASRPQDRQFILSSKKLLLSDSGFYLCAWSVVGGTEAFFGQGTRLTVV.